One T cell receptor beta chain is described in this entry. Naivety among CD8 cells was defined by CD45RO negativity and positive CCR7 selection, thereby excluding terminally differentiated effector memory CD45RA+ cells. This sample stems from a study of shared clonotypes between healthy human individuals. Profiled with immunoSEQ multiplex PCR; TCRdb holds only in-frame clones, not every one. The table lists hundreds of thousands of clones, nearly 95% of them singletons. This CDR3 comprises 16 residues. V lost 2 bases and J lost 0, with 11 bases in between. Germline CDR1 is MNHNS and CDR2 is SASEGT. The clonotype comes from a young man in good health. Sequencing was done on a sample of naive CD8+ T cells sorted from blood. The chain couples TRBV6-1 to TRBJ2-1; D is unclear. CDR3 sequence: CASSESAGYSYNEQFF. The DNA for the CDR3 is TGTGCCAGCAGTGAATCGGCCGGGTACTCCTACAATGAGCAGTTCTTC.